This TCR beta chain was sequenced for a study of early T cells in non-severe SARS-CoV-2 infection. TCRdb itself ran the 5' RACE reads through MiXCR, one entry per CDR3 protein. This sample yields tens of thousands of distinct CDR3 sequences, of which 9.5% to 15% are seen a single time; roughly 2.5% belongs to the top ten. Sequencing used whole blood, obtained at baseline. The TCR sequence derives from an adult who was a healthcare worker with PCR-confirmed SARS-CoV-2 infection or an uninfected control (not recorded which).

CDR3 sequence (DNA): TGTGCCAGCAGCTCCTGGACTAGCGGGAGGGTGGATGAGCAGTTCTTC. It codes for CASSSWTSGRVDEQFF. V usage is TRBV11-2 and J usage is TRBJ2-1; 15 bases agree with TRBD2. Germline V CDR1 and CDR2: SGHAT, FQNNGV. V gave up 4 bases and J gave up 8 bases; unmatched junction bases: 6. This CDR3 comprises 16 residues.